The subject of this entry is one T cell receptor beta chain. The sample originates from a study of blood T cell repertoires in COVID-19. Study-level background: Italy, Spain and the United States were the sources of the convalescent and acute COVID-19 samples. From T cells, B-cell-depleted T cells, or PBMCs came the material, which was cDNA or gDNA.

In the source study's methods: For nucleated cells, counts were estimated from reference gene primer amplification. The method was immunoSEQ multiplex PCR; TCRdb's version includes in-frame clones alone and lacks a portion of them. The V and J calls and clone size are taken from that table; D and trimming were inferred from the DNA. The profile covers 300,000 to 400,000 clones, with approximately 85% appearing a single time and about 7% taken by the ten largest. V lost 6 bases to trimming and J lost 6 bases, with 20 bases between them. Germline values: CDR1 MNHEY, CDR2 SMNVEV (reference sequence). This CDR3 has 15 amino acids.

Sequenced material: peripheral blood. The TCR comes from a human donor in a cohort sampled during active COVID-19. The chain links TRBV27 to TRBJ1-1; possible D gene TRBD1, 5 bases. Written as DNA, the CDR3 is TGTGCCAGCAGAGGTTACGAGGGGAGGAGGGCTGAAGCTTTCTTT. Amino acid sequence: CASRGYEGRRAEAFF.